This T cell receptor (beta chain) was retrieved from a study of CD8+ T cells in alopecia areata. Study outcomes and limitations: A single nonresponder leaves the baseline CD8+ expansion link to response uncertain.

Treatment described: oral pan-JAK inhibitor, 5-10 mg twice daily. Alopecia areata patients gave lesional scalp punch biopsies and peripheral blood samples. The authors sorted CD4+ and CD8+ T cells from PBMCs. Concerning this clone: Its antigen remains unknown.

RNA was isolated and reverse transcribed to cDNA, the sequencing template. The protocol was immunoSEQ multiplex PCR, while the TCRdb copy is restricted to in-frame clones and leaves out a portion. The table shows roughly 180,000 clones, with about 55% occurring only once. The CDR3 is 13 amino acids. Trimming stripped 3 bases from V and 0 bases from J, with 8 bases between. CDR1 and CDR2 (germline): SQVTM, ANQGSEA. The V gene is TRBV29-1, the J gene TRBJ1-2; D not resolved. This sequence was found in a human donor with alopecia areata. The sample consisted of CD8+ T cells sorted from blood, taken at week 24, from a patient treated with tofacitinib. In DNA, the CDR3 is TGCAGCGTTGAGGGTATACCTAACTATGGCTACACCTTC. Its protein product is CSVEGIPNYGYTF.